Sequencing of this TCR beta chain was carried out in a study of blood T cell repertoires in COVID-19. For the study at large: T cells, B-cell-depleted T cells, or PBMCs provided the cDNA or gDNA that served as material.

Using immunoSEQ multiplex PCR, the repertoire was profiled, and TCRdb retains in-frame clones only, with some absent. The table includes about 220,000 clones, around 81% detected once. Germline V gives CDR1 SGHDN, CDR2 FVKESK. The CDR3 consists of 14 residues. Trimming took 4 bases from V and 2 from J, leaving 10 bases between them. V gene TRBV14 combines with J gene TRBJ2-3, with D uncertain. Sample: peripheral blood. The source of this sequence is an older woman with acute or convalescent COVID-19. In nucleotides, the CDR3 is TGTGCCAGCAGCCGAAACATTGCCACAGATACGCAGTATTTT. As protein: CASSRNIATDTQYF.